This T cell receptor (beta chain) derives from a study of blood T cell repertoires in COVID-19. Measured with immunoSEQ multiplex PCR; TCRdb has only the in-frame clones, and not every one. The sample has more than 250,000 clones, 70% to 90% seen once; the top ten hold roughly 2%. The CDR3 extends over 17 amino acids. Germline V lookup: CDR1 LGHNA, CDR2 YSLEER. V was pared by 0 bases and J by 2 bases, with 5 bases of the junction left unmatched. V is TRBV4-3 and J is TRBJ2-3; 10 positions agree with TRBD1. The sequence derives from a man under 40 who had recovered from COVID-19. Sequencing input: PBMCs or T cells enriched from blood (not recorded which). In DNA form, the CDR3 reads TGCGCCAGCAGCCAAGAACGGGGGACAGGGGCCACAGATACGCAGTATTTT. This codes for CASSQERGTGATDTQYF.